The 18 T cell receptor beta chains below were found in one sample sequenced in a study of CD8+ T cells in alopecia areata. RNA extraction was followed by reverse transcription into cDNA, which acted as the sequencing template. Sequencing used immunoSEQ multiplex PCR; TCRdb keeps in-frame clones, though not all of them. This sample has 150,000 to 200,000 clones, with about 48% found just once. Stated treatment: oral pan-JAK inhibitor, 5-10 mg twice daily. The starting material was CD8+ T cells sorted from blood, obtained at week 24, from a patient treated with tofacitinib. Receptor source: a human donor with alopecia areata.

The chain is built from TRBV25-1 and TRBJ2-3; D possibly matches TRBD1 or TRBD2 (5 bases each). There are 12 residues in the CDR3. From germline, CDR1 is MGHDK and CDR2 SYGVNS. CDR3 in DNA: TGTGCGACCCTCGGGGCACGAGATACGCAGTATTTT. It is translated as CATLGARDTQYF. Full variable domain (rest looked up from reference TRBV25-1 and TRBJ2-3): EADIYQTPRYLVIGTGKKITLECSQTMGHDKMYWYQQDPGMELHLIHYSYGVNSTEKGDLSSESTVSRIRTEHFPLTLESARPSHTSQYLCATLGARDTQYFGPGTRLTVL.

The chain uses TRBV29-1 and TRBJ2-5; D might be TRBD1 (6 bases). The DNA end favors TRBJ2-7, so the J call may be wrong. The CDR3 is made up of 13 amino acids. Per germline, CDR1 SQVTM and CDR2 ANQGSEA. For the CDR3, the DNA is TGCAGCGTGGTCCGGGACAACATCTACGAGCAGTACTTC. Translating gives CSVVRDNIYEQYF.

This chain joins TRBV29-1 and TRBJ1-1; D gene ambiguous. The CDR3 is 10 amino acids. Germline V gene data show CDR1 as SQVTM and CDR2 as ANQGSEA. The V end was cut by 7 bases, the J end by 12 bases, with 15 bases between. The CDR3 protein is CSDSGVPPFF. Written as DNA, the CDR3 is TGCAGCGACTCAGGTGTGCCGCCTTTCTTT.

This sequence joins TRBV30 and TRBJ2-1; TRBD2 agrees at 8 bases. The CDR3 totals 14 residues. Germline V gene sequence: CDR1 GTSNPN, CDR2 SVGIG (reference sequence). Trimming at V came to 3 bases and at J to 3 bases, leaving 4 bases not matched to a gene. The CDR3 here is CAWSGLAGYNEQFF. The CDR3 coding sequence is TGTGCCTGGAGCGGACTAGCCGGCTACAATGAGCAGTTCTTC.

The chain uses TRBV4-3 and TRBJ2-1; no clear D gene. Germline CDR1 LGHNA, CDR2 YSLEER. V was pared by 0 bases and J by 0 bases, with 6 bases between. The CDR3 runs 15 residues. Here the CDR3 DNA reads TGCGCCAGCAGCCAAGAAGGCGACTCCTACAATGAGCAGTTCTTC. Residues: CASSQEGDSYNEQFF.

The chain has TRBV29-1 and TRBJ2-1, with 8 positions matching TRBD2. This CDR3 has 13 amino acids. Germline-derived CDR1 and CDR2 are SQVTM and ANQGSEA. With V trimmed by 4 bases and J by 8 bases, 7 bases remained unmatched. As DNA, the CDR3 is TGCAGCGTTGCGGGGGGGCCTAGGCATGAGCAGTTCTTC. Amino acid sequence: CSVAGGPRHEQFF.

The rearrangement joins TRBV9 to TRBJ1-1; no clear D gene. Trimming took 2 bases from V and 1 from J, leaving 18 bases between them. The CDR3 runs 17 residues. Per germline, CDR1 SGDLS and CDR2 YYNGEE. This CDR3 is CASSVDPTGTRNTEAFF. In DNA form, the CDR3 reads TGTGCCAGCAGCGTTGACCCGACCGGTACCCGGAACACTGAAGCTTTCTTT.

The J gene is TRBJ2-2, the V gene TRBV7-2, with D perhaps TRBD2 (7 bases). This CDR3 region has 15 residues. V was trimmed by 4 bases and J by 8 bases, leaving 17 bases between them. CDR1 is SGHTA and CDR2 is FQGNSA in the germline V gene. For the CDR3, the DNA is TGTGCCAGCAGCTCGGGACTATCAGGGGTGGGGGAGCTGTTTTTT. Its protein is CASSSGLSGVGELFF.

The V call is TRBV15, the J call TRBJ2-7, with 9 bases matching TRBD1. Germline V gene sequence: CDR1 LNHNV, CDR2 YYDKDF (reference sequence). The length of the CDR3 is 14 residues. V shed 5 bases, J shed 5 bases, and the junction held 7 bases outside the gene matches. The CDR3 region has the DNA TGTGCCACCAGCGAAAGGACAGGGGACCACGAGCAGTACTTC. It specifies CATSERTGDHEQYF.

This clone was counted a few times. The chain carries TRBV5-5 and TRBJ1-1, with D tentatively TRBD1 (5 bases). V shed 4 bases and J shed 2 bases, with 15 bases lying between them. Germline V gene sequence: CDR1 SGHKS, CDR2 YYEKEE (reference sequence). The CDR3 loop spans 15 amino acids. CDR3: CASSAGRGFNTEAFF. Written as DNA, the CDR3 is TGTGCCAGCAGCGCCGGACGGGGGTTTAACACTGAAGCTTTCTTT.

The chain uses TRBV5-1 and TRBJ1-6; a weak D match, TRBD1 (5 bases). With 0 bases removed from V and 12 bases from J, the gap between germline ends came to 19 bases. The CDR3 is 16 amino acids. CDR1 SGHRS and CDR2 YFSETQ come from the germline V gene. CDR3 in DNA: TGCGCCAGCAGCTTGGTCCCATTGGTTGGGGGGGAACCCCTCCACTTT. This sequence encodes CASSLVPLVGGEPLHF.

J is TRBJ2-1 and V is TRBV4-3; 8 bases fit TRBD2. The junction had 9 bases not matched to a gene; V was cut back by 4 bases and J by 7 bases. Germline values: CDR1 LGHNA, CDR2 YSLEER. The CDR3 loop spans 15 amino acids. This CDR3 reads CASSPKNGGANEQFF. In DNA form, the CDR3 reads TGCGCCAGCAGCCCGAAAAACGGGGGGGCAAATGAGCAGTTCTTC.

This clone appeared a few times. The sample holds other DNA sequences that translate to the same CDR3. The V and J genes are TRBV30 and TRBJ2-1; TRBD1 aligns across 10 bases. The CDR3 has 14 residues. Germline V gene sequence: CDR1 GTSNPN, CDR2 SVGIG (reference sequence). V shed 2 bases and J 4 bases; nucleotides not matched to a gene: 2. The CDR3 is CAWSPGQGYNEQFF. As DNA, the CDR3 is TGTGCCTGGAGTCCGGGACAGGGGTACAATGAGCAGTTCTTC. Drawing the rest from reference TRBV30 and TRBJ2-1, the complete variable domain is SQTIHQWPATLVQPVGSPLSLECTVEGTSNPNLYWYRQAAGRGLQLLFYSVGIGQISSEVPQNLSASRPQDRQFILSSKKLLLSDSGFYLCAWSPGQGYNEQFFGPGTRLTVL.

This chain uses TRBV4-3 with TRBJ2-1; TRBD2 aligns across 11 bases. Germline CDR1 LGHNA, CDR2 YSLEER. The ends lost 1 base at V and 9 bases at J; junction bases unmatched: 8. The CDR3 spans 16 residues. CDR3 DNA: TGCGCCAGCAGCCAAGCCGCTAGCGGGGGGCGGGGTGAGCAGTTCTTC. Its protein product is CASSQAASGGRGEQFF.

This clone was seen a handful of times. The J gene is TRBJ1-6, the V gene TRBV2; D is unresolved. V lost 6 bases to trimming and J lost 11 bases, with 14 bases between them. The CDR3 is 13 amino acids. Germline V gene data show CDR1 as SNHLY and CDR2 as FYNNEI. In DNA, the CDR3 is TGTGCCAGCAGGCAGACTAATTGGGCACCCCTCCACTTT. Its protein product is CASRQTNWAPLHF. The full variable domain, rest sourced from reference TRBV2 and TRBJ1-6, is EPEVTQTPSHQVTQMGQEVILRCVPISNHLYFYWYRQILGQKVEFLVSFYNNEISEKSEIFDDQFSVERPDGSNFTLKIRSTKLEDSAMYFCASRQTNWAPLHFGNGTRLTVT.

The chain employs TRBV15 and TRBJ2-3; D may be TRBD2 (6 bases). Looked up from germline, CDR1 is LNHNV and CDR2 is YYDKDF (reference sequence). This CDR3 spans 16 amino acids. V lost 4 bases, J lost 0 bases, and 14 bases lay in between. This chain's CDR3 is CATSIRLETSTDTQYF. Written as DNA, the CDR3 is TGTGCCACCAGCATACGACTAGAAACTAGCACAGATACGCAGTATTTT.

V usage is TRBV4-3 and J usage is TRBJ1-1; no reliable D call. The V end was cut by 0 bases, the J end by 14 bases, with 13 bases between. There are 12 residues in the CDR3. Germline CDR1 LGHNA, CDR2 YSLEER. Here the CDR3 reads CASSQDRQETFF. The CDR3 DNA follows: TGCGCCAGCAGCCAAGATCGGCAGGAGACCTTCTTT.

V usage is TRBV30 and J usage is TRBJ1-6; D gene unclear. This CDR3 has 13 amino acids. Deletions cut 4 bases from V and 7 bases from J, with 11 bases between. Germline CDR1 reads GTSNPN; CDR2 reads SVGIG (reference sequence). This chain's CDR3 is CAWNAVKNSPLHF. CDR3 in DNA: TGTGCCTGGAACGCGGTAAAAAATTCACCCCTCCACTTT.